This TCR beta chain was recorded in a study of T cell responses to AZD1222 COVID-19 vaccine. Data came from immunoSEQ multiplex PCR; TCRdb stores just in-frame clones and leaves some out. Of 110,000 or so clones listed, about 88% are singletons. This clone is a singleton in its sample. Germline CDR1 and CDR2: MNHEY and SVGAGI. There are 12 residues in the CDR3. Trimming pared 0 bases from V and 10 bases from J, leaving 6 bases between. This TCR was sampled from an adult who received the AZD1222 COVID-19 vaccine. Sequenced here: peripheral blood, sampled 28 days after the second AZD1222 dose. The chain carries TRBV6-5 and TRBJ1-4; D gene unclear. The CDR3 sequence: CASSYSTGKLFF. CDR3 nucleotides: TGTGCCAGCAGTTACTCGACGGGAAAACTGTTTTTT.